The clone carrying this TCR beta chain came up a few times. This entry is derived from a study of patients and donors after allogeneic stem cell transplantation. Trimming took 1 base from V and 2 from J, leaving 12 bases between them. Germline CDR1 SGHNT, CDR2 YENEEA. CDR3 size: 16 residues. TCRdb re-called the RT-PCR reads with MiXCR, one entry per CDR3 protein. The sample consists of 150,000 to 200,000 distinct CDR3 sequences, nearly 25% of them appearing once. Sequencing was done on a sample of blood, either unsorted or a sorted T cell fraction (not recorded which). The clonotype was recovered from a human donor who was either an allogeneic HSCT recipient or a stem cell or donor lymphocyte infusion donor (not recorded which). It is not recorded whose cells these are; they may come from a transplant donor. The chain has TRBV11-3 and TRBJ1-5; D may be TRBD1 (5 bases). Written as DNA, the CDR3 is TGTGCCAGCAGCTTAGGGGACCCCTCGGGCAATCAGCCCCAGCATTTT. The encoded protein is CASSLGDPSGNQPQHF.